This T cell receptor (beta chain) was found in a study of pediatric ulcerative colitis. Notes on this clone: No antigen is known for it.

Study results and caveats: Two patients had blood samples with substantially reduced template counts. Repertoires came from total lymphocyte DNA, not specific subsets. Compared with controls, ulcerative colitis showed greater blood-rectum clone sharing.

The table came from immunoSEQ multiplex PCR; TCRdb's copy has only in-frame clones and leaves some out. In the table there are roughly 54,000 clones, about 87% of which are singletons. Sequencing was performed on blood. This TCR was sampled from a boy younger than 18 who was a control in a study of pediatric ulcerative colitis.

CDR3 DNA sequence: TGTGCCTGGAGTGTGTGGGGCTCTCGAAAGCAGCCCCAGCATTTT. It encodes CAWSVWGSRKQPQHF. The chain joins TRBV30 to TRBJ1-5, with a possible D match to TRBD1 (5 bases). CDR1 is GTSNPN and CDR2 is SVGIG in the germline V gene (reference sequence). The ends were cut back, 0 bases at V and 7 bases at J, with 16 bases in the middle. CDR3 length: 15 amino acids.